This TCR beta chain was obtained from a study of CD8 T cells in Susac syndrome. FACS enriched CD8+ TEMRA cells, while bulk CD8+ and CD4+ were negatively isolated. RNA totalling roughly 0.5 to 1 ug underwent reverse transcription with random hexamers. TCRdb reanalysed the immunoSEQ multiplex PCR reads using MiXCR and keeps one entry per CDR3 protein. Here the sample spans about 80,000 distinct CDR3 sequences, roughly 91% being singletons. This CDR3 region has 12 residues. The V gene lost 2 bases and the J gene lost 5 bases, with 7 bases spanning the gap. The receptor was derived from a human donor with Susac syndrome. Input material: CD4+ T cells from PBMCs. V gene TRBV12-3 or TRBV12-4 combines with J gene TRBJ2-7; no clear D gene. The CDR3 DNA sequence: TGTGCCAGCAGTTTACGGTCCAACGAGCAGTACTTC. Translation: CASSLRSNEQYF.